Described below is a single TCR beta chain sequence and its context. What this receptor recognizes is not known. Base qualities are not at hand, and no much larger clone is one base apart. The sample originates from a study of blood T cell repertoires in COVID-19 (dated by TCRdb to 2020 to 2021). For the wider study: Samples covering the acute and convalescent phases of COVID-19 were provided by collaborators in the United States, Italy and Spain. The samples were drawn from two sources: the first 160 participants of the ongoing ImmuneRACE study, and over 1,000 subjects contributed by 6 global collaborators. Where available, HLA class I and class II types were obtained from metadata supplied by the sample provider rather than from assay-based typing. Nearly every sample came with metadata listing a de-identified subject ID, COVID-19 status, age in years and sex. The prospective study material was composed of cDNA or gDNA derived from T cells, B-cell-depleted T cells, or PBMCs. The repertoires were released in a freely available public database intended as a resource for research on the immune response to SARS-CoV-2. Subjects who had been exposed to COVID-19, were actively infected with it, or had recovered from it provided the deeply sampled blood TCRbeta repertoires that made up the dataset. Summary of the overall study and its limitations: The quantity of clinical and demographic metadata differed by source and by participant and was supplied without curation.

The CDR3 runs 14 amino acids, cysteine and phenylalanine included. Only the CDR3 portion is preserved as DNA: 42 bases, with reading frame beginning at the first base. A distance of 12 bases separates the germline ends of V and J, which lose 2 bases and 5 bases respectively. CDR1 and CDR2 are read off the germline V gene as LGHNT and FRNRAP. Each collaborating institution followed its own protocols to collect whole blood in K2EDTA tubes. For TCRbeta analysis, collaborators shipped samples in one of three forms: frozen whole blood, isolated PBMCs, or DNA extracted from either of those sample types. TCRbeta CDR3 regions were amplified from genomic DNA using the immunoSEQ Assay, a bias-controlled multiplex PCR. Per the original workflow: The number of nucleated cells in each sample was estimated from the amplification of reference gene primers within the assay. Sequence reads were collapsed and filtered to measure the absolute abundance of every unique TCRbeta CDR3 rearrangement. For each sample, productive Simpson clonality was calculated by taking the square root of Simpson's diversity index across productive rearrangements. TCRdb's version of the immuneACCESS table is confined to in-frame rearrangements and falls short of the full clone set. An unresolved V gene accounts for under half of the shortfall where checked; the remainder is of unknown origin. The D gene and trimming were derived from the DNA, and the V and J assignments and clone size from that table. For this sample there are about 92,000 clones; roughly nine tenths appear just once. The ten largest make up roughly 1.8% of the sample.

The receptor was isolated from a human donor with active COVID-19. The donor label of this sample is uncertain. This receptor chain uses TRBV12-5 and TRBJ1-2; the D gene lacks a confident call. The sample consisted of peripheral blood. In nucleotide form, the sequence is TGTGCTAGTGGTTTGTTCGGCAGGCAATATGGCTACACCTTC. This sequence encodes CASGLFGRQYGYTF.